A selection of T cell receptor beta chains follows, all from one sample in a study of T cell changes during pregnancy in multiple sclerosis. Clones were sequenced by immunoSEQ multiplex PCR, and TCRdb holds only the in-frame ones, with some missing. The data contain roughly 87,000 clones, approximately 92% of them singletons. The sample here was peripheral blood, taken in the third trimester of pregnancy. The origin of the receptors is a female donor in good health, enrolled as a control in a pregnancy study. Each CDR3 is given with its conserved first and last residue. Each record gives: CDR3 length, V gene, J gene, D gene, CDR3 protein. D genes are given only for firm matches.

len: 14; v_gene: TRBV5-1; j_gene: TRBJ2-3; d_gene: TRBD1; CDR3aa: CASRRGTGGDTQYF
len: 15; v_gene: TRBV19; j_gene: TRBJ2-7; d_gene: TRBD1; CDR3aa: CASSSGTGSSYEQYF
len: 15; v_gene: TRBV5-1; j_gene: TRBJ2-5; d_gene: TRBD1; CDR3aa: CASSLTGQRQETQYF
len: 13; v_gene: TRBV2; j_gene: TRBJ2-3; d_gene: .; CDR3aa: CASITKGRDTQYF
len: 16; v_gene: TRBV29-1; j_gene: TRBJ1-1; d_gene: .; CDR3aa: CSVVRRGGRTVTEAFF
len: 14; v_gene: TRBV5-6; j_gene: TRBJ2-1; d_gene: .; CDR3aa: CASSSNYRYNEQFF
len: 15; v_gene: TRBV27; j_gene: TRBJ2-1; d_gene: .; CDR3aa: CASSSRALQGNEQFF
len: 16; v_gene: TRBV27; j_gene: TRBJ2-1; d_gene: TRBD1; CDR3aa: CASSLITGGYYNEQFF
len: 12; v_gene: TRBV27; j_gene: TRBJ1-1; d_gene: .; CDR3aa: CASRTGRTEAFF
len: 11; v_gene: TRBV6-1; j_gene: TRBJ1-2; d_gene: .; CDR3aa: CASRENYGYTF
len: 15; v_gene: TRBV7-9; j_gene: TRBJ1-4; d_gene: TRBD1; CDR3aa: CASSAPGTGNRKLFF
len: 13; v_gene: TRBV2; j_gene: TRBJ2-7; d_gene: .; CDR3aa: CASSVSVSYEQYF
len: 18; v_gene: TRBV9; j_gene: TRBJ2-1; d_gene: TRBD2; CDR3aa: CASSPRQVTSGSGNEQFF
len: 17; v_gene: TRBV27; j_gene: TRBJ2-3; d_gene: TRBD2; CDR3aa: CASSPRLAGGPGDTQYF
len: 15; v_gene: TRBV5-4; j_gene: TRBJ2-3; d_gene: .; CDR3aa: CASSRGQGFTDTQYF
len: 19; v_gene: TRBV28; j_gene: TRBJ2-7; d_gene: .; CDR3aa: CASSEGSFVTLNRDYEQYF
len: 15; v_gene: TRBV4-1; j_gene: TRBJ2-3; d_gene: .; CDR3aa: CASSQGSSHTDTQYF
len: 13; v_gene: TRBV30; j_gene: TRBJ2-7; d_gene: TRBD1; CDR3aa: CAWTRTGGYEQYF
len: 13; v_gene: TRBV28; j_gene: TRBJ2-5; d_gene: .; CDR3aa: CASTRDSTGTQYF
len: 15; v_gene: TRBV19; j_gene: TRBJ2-7; d_gene: TRBD1; CDR3aa: CASSMVAGGLGEQYF
len: 15; v_gene: TRBV25-1; j_gene: TRBJ1-1; d_gene: TRBD1; CDR3aa: CASSELGTGGTEAFF
len: 15; v_gene: TRBV6-1; j_gene: TRBJ1-5; d_gene: .; CDR3aa: CASSEYGQPNQPQHF
len: 16; v_gene: TRBV19; j_gene: TRBJ2-2; d_gene: TRBD2; CDR3aa: CASSTPGLAGNGELFF
len: 16; v_gene: TRBV7-2; j_gene: TRBJ2-5; d_gene: TRBD2; CDR3aa: CASSLAFTSGQETQYF
len: 16; v_gene: TRBV6-1; j_gene: TRBJ2-5; d_gene: TRBD1; CDR3aa: CASREQGEWVQETQYF
len: 15; v_gene: TRBV5-1; j_gene: TRBJ2-3; d_gene: TRBD1; CDR3aa: CASSLGDRSTDTQYF
len: 11; v_gene: TRBV5-5; j_gene: TRBJ2-1; d_gene: .; CDR3aa: CASSQINEQFF
len: 15; v_gene: TRBV6-1; j_gene: TRBJ1-5; d_gene: TRBD1; CDR3aa: CASSEMTLTGAPQHF
len: 15; v_gene: TRBV5-1; j_gene: TRBJ2-1; d_gene: .; CDR3aa: CASSPAAASYNEQFF
len: 15; v_gene: TRBV28; j_gene: TRBJ1-5; d_gene: TRBD1; CDR3aa: CASSPGTVSNQPQHF
len: 16; v_gene: TRBV5-1; j_gene: TRBJ2-5; d_gene: TRBD1; CDR3aa: CASSLGGQGRRETQYF
len: 13; v_gene: TRBV5-6; j_gene: TRBJ2-1; d_gene: TRBD2; CDR3aa: CASLLAGAYEQFF
len: 15; v_gene: TRBV18; j_gene: TRBJ2-3; d_gene: TRBD2; CDR3aa: CASSPGLASVDTQYF
len: 13; v_gene: TRBV7-9; j_gene: TRBJ2-2; d_gene: TRBD1; CDR3aa: CASRRQGSGELFF
len: 13; v_gene: TRBV5-1; j_gene: TRBJ2-1; d_gene: TRBD2; CDR3aa: CASSLAGAGEQFF
len: 12; v_gene: TRBV6-1; j_gene: TRBJ2-1; d_gene: .; CDR3aa: CASSYRYNEQFF
len: 15; v_gene: TRBV18; j_gene: TRBJ2-7; d_gene: .; CDR3aa: CASSPPTDDRYEQYF
len: 17; v_gene: TRBV19; j_gene: TRBJ2-2; d_gene: TRBD2; CDR3aa: CASSIVAGGPNTGELFF
len: 15; v_gene: TRBV7-2; j_gene: TRBJ2-6; d_gene: TRBD1; CDR3aa: CASSRDSSGANVLTF
len: 17; v_gene: TRBV1; j_gene: TRBJ1-1; d_gene: .; CDR3aa: CTSSQVIGEGNCTEAFF
len: 16; v_gene: TRBV6-5; j_gene: TRBJ2-2; d_gene: TRBD1; CDR3aa: CASSYLGQGLSGELFF
len: 13; v_gene: TRBV7-9; j_gene: TRBJ2-2; d_gene: .; CDR3aa: CASARTAAGELFF
len: 16; v_gene: TRBV27; j_gene: TRBJ2-7; d_gene: TRBD1; CDR3aa: CASSLSSGTVPYEQYF
len: 18; v_gene: TRBV4-1; j_gene: TRBJ2-1; d_gene: TRBD2; CDR3aa: CASSQVDMGLAGYNEQFF
len: 16; v_gene: TRBV5-6; j_gene: TRBJ2-7; d_gene: TRBD1; CDR3aa: CASSNDRGLAAYEQYF
len: 12; v_gene: TRBV2; j_gene: TRBJ1-2; d_gene: TRBD1; CDR3aa: CASRPTGDGYTF
len: 16; v_gene: TRBV7-6; j_gene: TRBJ2-2; d_gene: TRBD2; CDR3aa: CASSDIIGGDTGELFF
len: 14; v_gene: TRBV28; j_gene: TRBJ1-4; d_gene: TRBD1; CDR3aa: CASSGDSRNEKLFF
len: 11; v_gene: TRBV2; j_gene: TRBJ2-3; d_gene: .; CDR3aa: CASGGGDTQYF
len: 14; v_gene: TRBV5-4; j_gene: TRBJ1-1; d_gene: TRBD1; CDR3aa: CASSLVGTDTEAFF
len: 13; v_gene: TRBV7-2; j_gene: TRBJ2-7; d_gene: .; CDR3aa: CASSLVQNYEQYF
len: 15; v_gene: TRBV27; j_gene: TRBJ2-5; d_gene: TRBD2; CDR3aa: CASSFSGGVQETQYF
len: 16; v_gene: TRBV28; j_gene: TRBJ1-2; d_gene: TRBD1; CDR3aa: CASRASSPQGYRGYTF
len: 22; v_gene: TRBV28; j_gene: TRBJ2-7; d_gene: TRBD2; CDR3aa: CASSFRGLKGPASGRGLYEQYF